The TCR beta chain under discussion was sequenced for a study of CD4+ T cells in melanoma. General study results and limits: In melanoma, neoantigen-specific CD4+ T cells reportedly differed in differentiation state.

Germline V gives CDR1 LNHDA, CDR2 SQIVND (reference sequence). The CDR3 is 20 amino acids. Germline trimming cut 6 bases from V and 2 bases from J; bases unmatched to any gene: 21. Concerning this clone itself: Its antigen remains unidentified.

Clones were sequenced by immunoSEQ multiplex PCR, and TCRdb holds only the in-frame ones, with some missing. This repertoire shows about 10,000 clones, around two thirds found once; its top ten account for about 13%. Sequencing input: cells from a culture (not recorded whether cultured in vitro). This clonotype originated in a human donor with melanoma. The gene calls are TRBV19 and TRBJ2-4; 8 nucleotides line up with TRBD1. In DNA form, the CDR3 reads TGTGCCAGTAGCCAGATCTCGGACAGGGCCAGTATACGGCCCAAAAACATTCAGTACTTC. This sequence encodes CASSQISDRASIRPKNIQYF.